This TCR beta chain was captured in a study of identical twins. TCRdb re-analysed the 5' RACE reads in MiXCR, keeping a single row per CDR3 protein. The sample gives hundreds of thousands of distinct CDR3 sequences, 12% of which show up once; 7.2% is in the top ten. The germline V gene has CDR1 LNHNV and CDR2 YYDKDF (reference sequence). V was clipped by 0 bases and J by 7 bases, with 4 bases between them. The CDR3 is 12 amino acids. These same data were also listed under a study on yellow fever vaccine responses in identical twins.

This TCR was sampled from a woman under 30 in good health. The chain has TRBV15 and TRBJ1-5; D remains ambiguous. Sequencing used CD8+ T cells sorted from blood. CDR3 DNA sequence: TGTGCCACCAGCAGAGAATCCCAGCCCCAGCATTTT. Amino acids: CATSRESQPQHF.